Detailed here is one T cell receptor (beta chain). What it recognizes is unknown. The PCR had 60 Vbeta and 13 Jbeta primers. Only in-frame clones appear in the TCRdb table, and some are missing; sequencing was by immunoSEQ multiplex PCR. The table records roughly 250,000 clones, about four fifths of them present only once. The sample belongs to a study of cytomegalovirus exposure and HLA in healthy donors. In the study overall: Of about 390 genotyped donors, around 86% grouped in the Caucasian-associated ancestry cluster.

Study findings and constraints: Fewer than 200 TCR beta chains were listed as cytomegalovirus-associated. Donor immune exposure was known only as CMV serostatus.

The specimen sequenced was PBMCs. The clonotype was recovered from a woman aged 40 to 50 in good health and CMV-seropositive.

The CDR3 spells CASSLGAGDQPQHF. CDR3 DNA sequence: TGTGCCAGCAGCTTAGGGGCAGGGGATCAGCCCCAGCATTTT. V is TRBV7-9 and J is TRBJ1-5, with D possibly matching TRBD1 (6 bases). CDR1 is SEHNR and CDR2 is FQNEAQ in the germline V gene (reference sequence). This CDR3 is 14 amino acids long. V was pared by 1 base and J by 5 bases, with 9 bases between.